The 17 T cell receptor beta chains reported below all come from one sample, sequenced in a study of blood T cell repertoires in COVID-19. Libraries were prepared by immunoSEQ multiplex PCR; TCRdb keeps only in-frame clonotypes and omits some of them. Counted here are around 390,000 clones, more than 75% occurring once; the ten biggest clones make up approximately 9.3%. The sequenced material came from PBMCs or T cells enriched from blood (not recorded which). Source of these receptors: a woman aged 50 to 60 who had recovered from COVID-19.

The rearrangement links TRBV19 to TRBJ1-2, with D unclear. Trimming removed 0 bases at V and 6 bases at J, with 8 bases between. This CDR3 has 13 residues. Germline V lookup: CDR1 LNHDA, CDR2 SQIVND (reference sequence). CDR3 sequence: CASSIEAVHGYTF. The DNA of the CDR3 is TGTGCCAGTAGTATAGAGGCAGTTCATGGCTACACCTTC.

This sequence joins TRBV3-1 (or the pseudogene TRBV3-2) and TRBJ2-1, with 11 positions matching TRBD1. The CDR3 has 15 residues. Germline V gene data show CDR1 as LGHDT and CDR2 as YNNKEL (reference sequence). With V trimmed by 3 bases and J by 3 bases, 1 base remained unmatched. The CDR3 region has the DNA TGTGCCAGCAGCCACGGGACAGGGGGCTACAATGAGCAGTTCTTC. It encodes CASSHGTGGYNEQFF.

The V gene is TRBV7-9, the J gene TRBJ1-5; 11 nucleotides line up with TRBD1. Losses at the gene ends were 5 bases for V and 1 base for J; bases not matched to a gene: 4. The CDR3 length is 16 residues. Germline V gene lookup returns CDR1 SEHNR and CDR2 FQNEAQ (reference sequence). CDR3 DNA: TGTGCCAGCAGCAGGACAGGGGGCGGGAGCAATCAGCCCCAGCATTTT. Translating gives CASSRTGGGSNQPQHF.

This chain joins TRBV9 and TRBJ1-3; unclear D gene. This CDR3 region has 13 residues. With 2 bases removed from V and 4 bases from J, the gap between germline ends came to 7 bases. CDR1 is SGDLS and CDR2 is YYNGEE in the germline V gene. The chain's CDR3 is CASSVGWGNTIYF. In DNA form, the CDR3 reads TGTGCCAGCAGCGTCGGGTGGGGAAACACCATATATTTT.

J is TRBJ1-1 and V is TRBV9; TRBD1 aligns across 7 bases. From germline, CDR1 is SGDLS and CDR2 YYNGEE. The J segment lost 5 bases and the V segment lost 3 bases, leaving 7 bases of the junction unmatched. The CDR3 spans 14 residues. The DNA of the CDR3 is TGTGCCAGCAGCGCCCCCACGGGACAGACTGAAGCTTTCTTT. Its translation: CASSAPTGQTEAFF.

CDR3: CAWKQIGYTF. CDR3 coding DNA: TGTGCCTGGAAACAGATCGGCTACACCTTC. The chain recombines TRBV30 with TRBJ1-2, with D uncertain. The CDR3 covers 10 residues. Germline lookup yields CDR1 GTSNPN and CDR2 SVGIG (reference sequence). The ends were cut back, 4 bases at V and 8 bases at J, with 8 bases in the middle.

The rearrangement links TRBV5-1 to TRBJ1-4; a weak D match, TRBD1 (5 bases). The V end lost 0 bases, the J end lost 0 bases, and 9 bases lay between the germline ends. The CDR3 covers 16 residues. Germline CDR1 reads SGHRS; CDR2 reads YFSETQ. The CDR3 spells CASSLGQSTTNEKLFF. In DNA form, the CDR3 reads TGCGCCAGCAGCTTGGGACAGAGTACAACTAATGAAAAACTGTTTTTT. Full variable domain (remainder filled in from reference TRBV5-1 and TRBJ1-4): KAGVTQTPRYLIKTRGQQVTLSCSPISGHRSVSWYQQTPGQGLQFLFEYFSETQRNKGNFPGRFSGRQFSNSRSEMNVSTLELGDSALYLCASSLGQSTTNEKLFFGSGTQLSVL.

This CDR3 is CASSLGIAFEAFF. DNA of the CDR3: TGCGCCAGCAGCTTGGGAATAGCTTTTGAAGCTTTCTTT. V and J are TRBV5-1 and TRBJ1-1; D gene uncertain. Germline CDR1 reads SGHRS; CDR2 reads YFSETQ. Trimming shortened V by 0 bases and J by 7 bases, and 10 bases separated the two germline ends. This CDR3 region has 13 residues.

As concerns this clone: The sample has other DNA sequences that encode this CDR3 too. The CDR3 protein is CASSQTVNTEAFF. CDR3 in DNA: TGTGCCAGCAGCCAGACAGTGAACACTGAAGCTTTCTTT. The rearrangement joins TRBV3-1 (or the pseudogene TRBV3-2) to TRBJ1-1; D is perhaps TRBD1 (5 bases). V was cut by 3 bases and J by 0 bases, with 5 bases left in between. Per the germline V gene, CDR1 is LGHDT and CDR2 is YNNKEL (reference sequence). The length of the CDR3 is 13 residues.

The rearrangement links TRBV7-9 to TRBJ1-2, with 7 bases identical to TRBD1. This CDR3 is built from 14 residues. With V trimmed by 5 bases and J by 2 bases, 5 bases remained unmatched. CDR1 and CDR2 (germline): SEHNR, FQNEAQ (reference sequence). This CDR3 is CASSSRQGNYGYTF. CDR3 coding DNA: TGTGCCAGCAGCAGTCGACAGGGAAACTATGGCTACACCTTC.

The CDR3 loop is CASSLTGAYEQYF. CDR3 nucleotide sequence: TGTGCCAGCTCACTGACAGGGGCCTACGAGCAGTACTTC. The rearrangement links TRBV18 to TRBJ2-7; 8 bases fit TRBD1. Germline CDR1 and CDR2: KGHSH and LQKENI. The CDR3 extends over 13 amino acids. With 4 bases clipped from V and 2 bases from J, the junction kept 1 base outside the gene matches.

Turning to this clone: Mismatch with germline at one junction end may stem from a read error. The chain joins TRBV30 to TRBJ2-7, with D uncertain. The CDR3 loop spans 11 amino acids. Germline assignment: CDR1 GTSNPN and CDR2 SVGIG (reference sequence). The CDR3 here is CAWSDSYDQYF. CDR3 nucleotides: TGTGCCTGGAGTGACTCTTACGATCAGTACTTC.

CDR3: CASSECTGGTEAFF. The CDR3 DNA is TGTGCCAGCAGCGAATGCACAGGGGGCACTGAAGCTTTCTTT. This chain uses TRBV21-1 with TRBJ1-1; whether TRBD1, the table's D call, matches the DNA was not checked. TRBV21-1 constitutes a pseudogene. The CDR3 has 14 residues.

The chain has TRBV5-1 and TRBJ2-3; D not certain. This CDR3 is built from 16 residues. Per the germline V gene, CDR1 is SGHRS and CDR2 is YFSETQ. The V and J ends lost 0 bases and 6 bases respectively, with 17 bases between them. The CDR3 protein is CASSLGPGFQADTQYF. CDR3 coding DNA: TGCGCCAGCAGCTTGGGCCCCGGCTTTCAGGCTGATACGCAGTATTTT. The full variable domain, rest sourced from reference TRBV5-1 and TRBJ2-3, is KAGVTQTPRYLIKTRGQQVTLSCSPISGHRSVSWYQQTPGQGLQFLFEYFSETQRNKGNFPGRFSGRQFSNSRSEMNVSTLELGDSALYLCASSLGPGFQADTQYFGPGTRLTVL.

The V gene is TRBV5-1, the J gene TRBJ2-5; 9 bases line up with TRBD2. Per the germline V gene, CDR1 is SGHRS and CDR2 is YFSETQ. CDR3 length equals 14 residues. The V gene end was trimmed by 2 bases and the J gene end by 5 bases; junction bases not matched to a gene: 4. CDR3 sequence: CASSLAGGGETQYF. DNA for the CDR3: TGCGCCAGCAGCTTAGCGGGGGGTGGCGAGACCCAGTACTTC.

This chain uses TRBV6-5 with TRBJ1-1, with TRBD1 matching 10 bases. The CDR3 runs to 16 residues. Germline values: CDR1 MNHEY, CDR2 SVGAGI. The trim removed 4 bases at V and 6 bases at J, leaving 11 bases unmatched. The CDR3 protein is CASSFPSTGGRAEAFF. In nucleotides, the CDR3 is TGTGCCAGCAGTTTTCCCTCGACAGGGGGCAGGGCTGAAGCTTTCTTT.

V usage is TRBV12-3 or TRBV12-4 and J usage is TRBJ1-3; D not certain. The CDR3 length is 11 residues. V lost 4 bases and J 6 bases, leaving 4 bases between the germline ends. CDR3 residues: CASSWPNTIYF. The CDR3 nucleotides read TGTGCCAGCAGTTGGCCAAACACCATATATTTT.